Listed here are 8 T cell receptor beta chains from one sample, sequenced in a study of TIL therapy for anti-PD-1-resistant metastatic lung cancer. This was the immunoSEQ v3 assay. Using immunoSEQ multiplex PCR, the repertoire was profiled, and TCRdb retains in-frame clones only, with some absent. Seen here are tens of thousands of clones, roughly three fifths observed once, and the top ten hold approximately 16%. Time point specified: pre-treatment sample, taken before nivolumab and TIL therapy. Most excised metastases sampled were pleural nodules or supraclavicular lymph nodes. The source was tumor tissue, collected at baseline. These receptors came from a woman aged 30-79 years with non-small cell lung cancer.

The rearrangement links TRBV6-6 to TRBJ1-1; unclear D gene. V was pared by 7 bases and J by 1 base, with 10 bases between. The CDR3 has 13 residues. Germline V CDR1 and CDR2: MNHNY, SVGAGI (reference sequence). CDR3 sequence: CASTPRQNTEAFF. The CDR3 nucleotides read TGTGCCAGCACACCGAGACAGAACACTGAAGCTTTCTTT.

V usage is TRBV19 and J usage is TRBJ1-1; D perhaps matches TRBD1 (5 bases). The CDR3 has 13 residues. Germline V gene data show CDR1 as LNHDA and CDR2 as SQIVND (reference sequence). Trimming left V 8 bases short and J 3 bases short, with 13 bases between. The CDR3, as DNA: TGTGCCAGTTCCCAGGGAGTGGACACTGAAGCTTTCTTT. Its protein is CASSQGVDTEAFF. The full variable domain, in which reference TRBV19 and TRBJ1-1 provide the parts outside the CDR3, is DGGITQSPKYLFRKEGQNVTLSCEQNLNHDAMYWYRQDPGQGLRLIYYSQIVNDFQKGDIAEGYSVSREKKESFPLTVTSAQKNPTAFYLCASSQGVDTEAFFGQGTRLTVV.

This chain uses TRBV5-1 with TRBJ2-3; 8 bases map to TRBD2. After removal of 0 bases from V and 0 bases from J, the junction contained 3 bases not matched to a gene. In germline, CDR1 is SGHRS, CDR2 YFSETQ. The CDR3 is 16 amino acids. The CDR3 reads CASSLVSSGSTDTQYF. CDR3 DNA sequence: TGCGCCAGCAGCTTGGTTTCTAGCGGGAGCACAGATACGCAGTATTTT.

The chain links TRBV11-3 to TRBJ2-3, with D possibly TRBD2 on 7 matching bases. The CDR3 has 15 residues. With 2 bases removed from V and 4 bases from J, the gap between germline ends came to 13 bases. Germline values: CDR1 SGHNT, CDR2 YENEEA. In nucleotides, the CDR3 is TGTGCCAGCAGCTTAATGGGAGGGGGGGCAGATACGCAGTATTTT. Residues: CASSLMGGGADTQYF.

This chain joins TRBV6-1 and TRBJ1-1, with 8 bases matching TRBD1. V lost 4 bases and J lost 6; bases outside the gene matches: 4. Germline assignment: CDR1 MNHNS and CDR2 SASEGT. This CDR3 has 13 amino acids. The chain's CDR3 is CASSADRGPEAFF. The CDR3 DNA reads TGTGCCAGCAGTGCCGACAGGGGCCCTGAAGCTTTCTTT.

The sample holds one count of this clone. J is TRBJ1-5 and V is TRBV6-6; 10 nucleotides line up with TRBD1. The germline V gene encodes CDR1 MNHNY and CDR2 SVGAGI (reference sequence). The CDR3 spans 14 residues. The trim removed 10 bases at V and 3 bases at J, leaving 6 bases unmatched. Written as DNA, the CDR3 is TGTGCCATCCGGACAGGGGGAAACAATCAGCCCCAGCATTTT. Its protein is CAIRTGGNNQPQHF.

This clone was recorded once. This chain links TRBV4-2 with TRBJ1-5, with TRBD1 as a possible D gene (5 bases). The germline V gene has CDR1 LGHNA and CDR2 YNFKEQ. Trimming removed 3 bases from V and 4 bases from J, with 13 bases in between. CDR3 length equals 15 residues. The DNA for the CDR3 is TGTGCCAGCAGCCAGGGGACGGGGAATAATCAGCCCCAGCATTTT. Residues: CASSQGTGNNQPQHF.

This clone was detected ten times or more. The CDR3 loop is CASSYDPGGGTGELFF. The CDR3 region has the DNA TGTGCCAGCAGTTACGACCCTGGGGGGGGGACCGGGGAGCTGTTTTTT. The chain uses TRBV6-5 and TRBJ2-2, with 7 bases that match TRBD2. The V gene end was trimmed by 2 bases and the J gene end by 5 bases; junction bases not matched to a gene: 8. The CDR3 has 16 amino acids. Germline-derived CDR1 and CDR2 are MNHEY and SVGAGI.